The clone carrying this T cell receptor beta chain was seen more than once but under ten times. These data are taken from a study of blood T cell repertoires in COVID-19. Study context: There were acute and convalescent COVID-19 samples, and they came from the United States, Italy and Spain. From T cells, B-cell-depleted T cells, or PBMCs came the material, which was cDNA or gDNA.

The germline CDR1 and CDR2 sequences are SGDLS and YYNGEE. The V gene lost 3 bases and the J gene lost 7 bases, with 16 bases spanning the gap. CDR3 size: 14 residues. Authors' analysis steps: Amplified reference gene primers provided the basis for estimating nucleated cell counts. The method was immunoSEQ multiplex PCR; TCRdb's version includes in-frame clones alone and lacks a portion of them. V and J calls plus clone size are reproduced from that table; the DNA served to infer D and trimming. This sample has about 300,000 clones, with about nine tenths found just once. Contact with a PCR-confirmed or clinician-diagnosed COVID-19 case occurred within 2 weeks of entry.

Specimen: PBMCs or T cells enriched from blood (not recorded which). This receptor was taken from a woman aged 45-65 years who had been exposed to COVID-19. V is TRBV9 and J is TRBJ1-1; no definite D call. CDR3 coding DNA: TGTGCCAGCAGCGCCGCGGAGGAATGGCGTGAAGCTTTCTTT. Protein: CASSAAEEWREAFF.